This T cell receptor (beta chain) was captured in a study of CD8 T cells in Susac syndrome. Reverse transcription of roughly 0.5 to 1 ug RNA was carried out with random hexamers. MiXCR was run by TCRdb on the immunoSEQ multiplex PCR reads, yielding one entry per CDR3 protein. The table lists 300,000 or so distinct CDR3 sequences, around 92% of them singletons. This receptor was identified in a human donor with multiple sclerosis. The sequencing input was CD4+ T cells from PBMCs.

CDR3 loop: CASSLSEGTASYEQYF. The CDR3 DNA sequence: TGCGCCAGCAGCCTTTCTGAGGGGACTGCCTCCTACGAGCAGTACTTC. The rearrangement joins TRBV4-1 to TRBJ2-7; perhaps TRBD2 as D (6 bases). The length of the CDR3 is 16 residues. Looked up from germline, CDR1 is MGHRA and CDR2 is YSYEKL. Trimming took off 4 bases at V and 0 bases at J, with 16 bases between the two ends.